This TCR beta chain was profiled in a study of tumor-infiltrating lymphocytes in primary liver carcinoma. RNA and DNA were co-extracted from approximately 20-30 mg of unsorted bulk tissue. The cohort consisted of patients whose primary liver carcinoma was surgically resected. Constant-region priming of approximately 500 ng total RNA yielded TCR beta cDNA. Libraries covering TCR beta were generated through three nested multiplex PCR rounds (using a slightly modified ARM-PCR). The study ran its first two PCR rounds for nine to eleven cycles each, using TRBV1-TRBV30 forward primers and a C-beta reverse primer. TCRdb reprocessed the multiplex PCR reads via MiXCR and lists one record per CDR3 protein. The sample shows approximately 99,000 distinct CDR3 sequences, approximately 71% of them seen only once. The CDR3 is made up of 17 amino acids. The V gene's germline CDR1 is SGHAT and CDR2 FQNNGV. Broader study findings: Detection in all five tumor regions applied to only about 8-25% of top clones. It was tumor-adjacent and tumor-blood pairs that overlapped less than tumor region pairs did.

This clonotype has a single count. What it recognizes is unknown. At one end, the junction sequence differs from germline, possibly due to a read error. The TCR comes from a woman aged 60-75 years with primary liver carcinoma and hepatitis B virus infection. The sample consisted of liver tumor tissue from sampling region 5. Subset noted: tumor region T5, tumor centre. This sequence joins TRBV11-2 and TRBJ2-2, with a possible D match to TRBD2 (6 bases). The CDR3 here is CASNLVGGARNTGELVF. As DNA, the CDR3 is TGTGCCAGCAACTTAGTGGGGGGAGCGAGGAACACCGGGGAGCTGGTTTTT.